These 29 T cell receptor beta chains share one sample of origin, sequenced in a study of blood T cell repertoires in COVID-19. TCRdb's copy holds only in-frame clones and misses some; the assay was immunoSEQ multiplex PCR. The sample shows around 140,000 clones, approximately 88% of them seen only once. The sequenced sample consisted of peripheral blood. The receptor set was obtained from a man between 65 and 85 years old with acute or convalescent COVID-19.

The CDR3 loop is CASSPRTGGNIQYF. Here the CDR3 DNA reads TGTGCCAGCAGCCCCCGGACAGGGGGCAACATTCAGTACTTC. The chain is built from TRBV6-5 and TRBJ2-4; 11 bases align to TRBD1. The CDR3 runs 14 residues. Germline CDR1 is MNHEY and CDR2 is SVGAGI. J was trimmed by 7 bases and V by 6 bases; bases with no gene match: 5.

The J gene is TRBJ1-3, the V gene TRBV6-5, with 8 bases identical to TRBD1. The germline V gene encodes CDR1 MNHEY and CDR2 SVGAGI. V trimming: 5 bases; J trimming: 3 bases; junction bases outside the gene matches: 6. The CDR3 totals 15 residues. CDR3 region: CASSPRGLSGNTIYF. The DNA for the CDR3 is TGTGCCAGCAGTCCCAGGGGGCTCAGTGGAAACACCATATATTTT.

The chain has TRBV28 and TRBJ1-5, with TRBD1 matching over 9 bases. The CDR3 covers 16 residues. CDR1 is MDHEN, CDR2 SYDVKM, per germline. The V and J ends lost 7 bases and 7 bases, in that order; junction bases with no gene match: 14. The CDR3 loop is CASKVGGQGWQQPQHF. As DNA, the CDR3 is TGTGCCAGCAAGGTCGGGGGACAGGGATGGCAACAGCCCCAGCATTTT.

The chain employs TRBV27 and TRBJ2-5; no definite D call. Trimming cost V 7 bases and J 1 base, with 16 bases left between them. CDR1 is MNHEY and CDR2 is SMNVEV in the germline V gene (reference sequence). The CDR3 totals 15 residues. Written as DNA, the CDR3 is TGTGCCAGCAAGCCCGACCGAGGTGGCCAAGAGACCCAGTACTTC. Translating gives CASKPDRGGQETQYF.

V and J are TRBV5-1 and TRBJ1-4; D call uncertain. Per the germline V gene, CDR1 is SGHRS and CDR2 is YFSETQ. The CDR3 spans 15 residues. Trimming stripped 1 base from V and 0 bases from J, with 7 bases between. For the CDR3, the DNA is TGCGCCAGCAGCTTGTCCCCATCAACTAATGAAAAACTGTTTTTT. Its translation is CASSLSPSTNEKLFF.

Notes on this clone: Other nucleotide sequences from this sample produce the same CDR3. The gene calls are TRBV6-2 or TRBV6-3 and TRBJ1-1; D unresolved. Trimming took 2 bases from V and 1 from J, leaving 5 bases between them. The CDR3 covers 13 residues. In germline, CDR1 is MNHEY, CDR2 SVGEGT. The CDR3 DNA follows: TGTGCCAGCAGTTACACGAGGAACACTGAAGCTTTCTTT. Encoded protein: CASSYTRNTEAFF.

V and J are TRBV24-1 and TRBJ1-2; the match to TRBD1 covers 7 bases. The CDR3 length is 17 residues. CDR1 and CDR2 (germline): KGHDR, SFDVKD. J was trimmed by 5 bases and V by 4 bases; bases with no gene match: 15. Written as DNA, the CDR3 is TGTGCCACCAGTGACTCCAAGGACAGGCTACGAGAGTATGGCTACACCTTC. Encoded protein: CATSDSKDRLREYGYTF.

V usage is TRBV15 and J usage is TRBJ2-4; 14 bases align to TRBD2. Germline CDR1 LNHNV, CDR2 YYDKDF (reference sequence). Trimming cost V 0 bases and J 9 bases; bases outside gene matches: 7. The CDR3 length is 17 residues. The CDR3, as DNA: TGTGCCACCAGCAGAGAACAGACTAGCGGGAGGGAAGGCATTCAGTACTTC. Translated: CATSREQTSGREGIQYF. Complete variable domain (other parts from reference TRBV15 and TRBJ2-4): DAMVIQNPRYQVTQFGKPVTLSCSQTLNHNVMYWYQQKSSQAPKLLFHYYDKDFNNEADTPDNFQSRRPNTSFCFLDIRSPGLGDTAMYLCATSREQTSGREGIQYFGAGTRLSVL.

The gene calls are TRBV7-6 and TRBJ2-1; tentative D call: TRBD2 (5 bases). Per the germline V gene, CDR1 is SGHVS and CDR2 is FNYEAQ. The V gene lost 5 bases and the J gene lost 1 base, with 18 bases spanning the gap. This CDR3 is 17 amino acids long. CDR3 DNA sequence: TGTGCCAGCAGCCCACACCATCGTTTAGCGTCCTACAATGAGCAGTTCTTC. Amino acid sequence: CASSPHHRLASYNEQFF.

The chain recombines TRBV7-9 with TRBJ2-5, with 8 positions matching TRBD2. The CDR3 totals 17 residues. Trimming cost V 0 bases and J 1 base; bases outside gene matches: 7. Germline CDR1 SEHNR, CDR2 FQNEAQ (reference sequence). The CDR3 DNA follows: TGTGCCAGCAGCTTAGCGAGAGAGCGGGAGAGCCAAGAGACCCAGTACTTC. It codes for CASSLARERESQETQYF.

The sample holds one count of this clone. V usage is TRBV6-5 and J usage is TRBJ1-5, with 7 bases aligning to TRBD1. The germline V gene encodes CDR1 MNHEY and CDR2 SVGAGI. This CDR3 region has 15 residues. The trim removed 2 bases at V and 6 bases at J, leaving 7 bases unmatched. CDR3 bases: TGTGCCAGCAGTTACGCGACAGGGTCGGGTCAGCCCCAGCATTTT. Protein: CASSYATGSGQPQHF.

The chain has TRBV5-6 and TRBJ1-2; TRBD1 matches 9 bases. Trimming removed 0 bases from V and 8 bases from J; junction bases left unmatched: 8. The CDR3 contains 15 residues. Germline V gene data show CDR1 as SGHDT and CDR2 as YYEEEE. CDR3 nucleotides: TGTGCCAGCAGCTTGGGGGACAGGGATATTGGCGGCTACACCTTC. It encodes CASSLGDRDIGGYTF.

The V and J genes are TRBV25-1 and TRBJ1-2; D might be TRBD1 (5 bases). This CDR3 is 16 amino acids long. The V gene lost 7 bases and the J gene lost 0 bases, with 18 bases spanning the gap. From germline, CDR1 is MGHDK and CDR2 SYGVNS. CDR3 loop: CASTQSGRGPNYGYTF. The CDR3 bases are TGTGCCAGCACCCAGAGTGGGAGGGGACCTAACTATGGCTACACCTTC.

This chain joins TRBV7-2 and TRBJ2-3, with 7 positions matching TRBD2. The V gene's germline CDR1 is SGHTA and CDR2 FQGNSA. Trimming removed 6 bases from V and 2 bases from J; junction bases left unmatched: 5. This CDR3 is built from 14 residues. The DNA of the CDR3 is TGTGCCAGCAGAAGGGACTACTCCACAGATACGCAGTATTTT. Translated, it gives CASRRDYSTDTQYF.

The chain carries TRBV27 and TRBJ1-2, with 9 bases identical to TRBD1. V lost 6 bases, J lost 8 bases, and 13 bases stayed unmatched. The germline V gene has CDR1 MNHEY and CDR2 SMNVEV (reference sequence). CDR3 length equals 15 residues. The CDR3 region is CASSPTGGASGGYTF. Written as DNA, the CDR3 is TGTGCCAGCAGCCCCACAGGGGGCGCATCGGGAGGCTACACCTTC.

This chain connects TRBV3-1 (or the pseudogene TRBV3-2) to TRBJ2-2; weak D call: TRBD2 (6 bases). With 8 bases removed from V and 1 base from J, the gap between germline ends came to 11 bases. CDR1 and CDR2 (germline): LGHDT, YNNKEL (reference sequence). This CDR3 is built from 14 residues. CDR3: CASFSGGNTGELFF. The CDR3 DNA is TGTGCCAGCTTTAGCGGAGGGAACACCGGGGAGCTGTTTTTT.

The DNA for the CDR3 is TGTGCCAGTAGTAAATTGGTAGGGGGCTACACCGGGGAGCTGTTTTTT. Protein sequence: CASSKLVGGYTGELFF. V gene TRBV19 combines with J gene TRBJ2-2; TRBD1 agrees at 7 bases. The CDR3 has 16 amino acids. CDR1 is LNHDA and CDR2 is SQIVND in the germline V gene (reference sequence). V gave up 4 bases and J gave up 3 bases; unmatched junction bases: 8.

The chain recombines TRBV5-1 with TRBJ2-5, with a possible D match to TRBD2 (6 bases). CDR1 SGHRS and CDR2 YFSETQ come from the germline V gene. The length of the CDR3 is 14 residues. With 3 bases removed from V and 4 bases from J, the gap between germline ends came to 13 bases. The CDR3 DNA reads TGCGCCAGCAGCTCTGGGGGGTTGGGAGAGACCCAGTACTTC. Its translation: CASSSGGLGETQYF.

V and J are TRBV6-5 and TRBJ2-7; TRBD1 matches 7 bases. The germline gives CDR1 MNHEY, CDR2 SVGAGI. The CDR3 length is 15 residues. J gave up 1 base and V 0 bases, and 3 bases lay outside the gene matches. CDR3 region: CASSYSRGQSYEQYF. The CDR3, as DNA: TGTGCCAGCAGTTACTCGAGGGGACAGTCCTACGAGCAGTACTTC.

This chain uses TRBV7-9 with TRBJ1-1; 9 bases fit TRBD1. This CDR3 region has 19 residues. In germline, CDR1 is SEHNR, CDR2 FQNEAQ (reference sequence). Trimming removed 8 bases from V and 4 bases from J; junction bases left unmatched: 23. CDR3: CASRSQLPRGTGWGTEAFF. The DNA of the CDR3 is TGTGCCAGCCGTTCCCAGCTCCCGAGAGGGACAGGGTGGGGCACTGAAGCTTTCTTT.

This chain joins TRBV11-2 and TRBJ2-3; D is uncertain. V lost 1 base and J lost 4, with 3 bases in between. CDR3 length equals 12 residues. Germline V gene lookup returns CDR1 SGHAT and CDR2 FQNNGV. In nucleotides, the CDR3 is TGTGCCAGCAGCTTAGGCGCAGATACGCAGTATTTT. Protein product: CASSLGADTQYF.

V and J are TRBV3-1 (or the pseudogene TRBV3-2) and TRBJ2-5, with TRBD2 identical over 7 bases. V shed 2 bases, J shed 0 bases, and the junction held 6 bases outside the gene matches. Germline loops: CDR1 LGHDT, CDR2 YNNKEL (reference sequence). There are 16 residues in the CDR3. This CDR3 reads CASSQHPAGNQETQYF. In nucleotides, the CDR3 is TGTGCCAGCAGCCAACATCCAGCGGGGAACCAAGAGACCCAGTACTTC.

This rearrangement joins TRBV19 to TRBJ2-3, with 7 bases matching TRBD1. Looked up from germline, CDR1 is LNHDA and CDR2 is SQIVND (reference sequence). There are 12 residues in the CDR3. V lost 10 bases and J lost 3; bases outside the gene matches: 4. The CDR3 loop reads CATNRGTDTQYF. CDR3 in DNA: TGTGCCACTAACAGGGGTACAGATACGCAGTATTTT. The full variable domain, with the rest looked up from reference TRBV19 and TRBJ2-3, is DGGITQSPKYLFRKEGQNVTLSCEQNLNHDAMYWYRQDPGQGLRLIYYSQIVNDFQKGDIAEGYSVSREKKESFPLTVTSAQKNPTAFYLCATNRGTDTQYFGPGTRLTVL.

V is TRBV6-5 and J is TRBJ2-1; TRBD1 might be the D (6 bases). This CDR3 has 14 amino acids. With 2 bases removed from V and 3 bases from J, the gap between germline ends came to 8 bases. The germline V gene has CDR1 MNHEY and CDR2 SVGAGI. CDR3 nucleotide sequence: TGTGCCAGCAGTTACCTGACAGGCTACAATGAGCAGTTCTTC. Translation gives CASSYLTGYNEQFF.

The chain links TRBV11-1 to TRBJ2-1; D might be TRBD1 (7 bases). The ends were cut back, 6 bases at V and 9 bases at J, with 18 bases in the middle. CDR1 and CDR2 from the germline V gene are SGHAT and FQDESV (reference sequence). The CDR3 consists of 14 residues. As DNA, the CDR3 is TGTGCCAGCAGTAGAAGGCAGGGGGAGGTTGAGCAGTTCTTC. This sequence encodes CASSRRQGEVEQFF.

In its sample, this clone was seen once. V gene TRBV30 combines with J gene TRBJ1-1, with 8 bases fitting TRBD1. From germline, CDR1 is GTSNPN and CDR2 SVGIG (reference sequence). V was clipped by 4 bases and J by 3 bases; unmatched bases: 4. CDR3 length: 13 residues. CDR3 sequence (DNA): TGTGCCTGGAAGGGACAGGTTGACACTGAAGCTTTCTTT. It yields the protein CAWKGQVDTEAFF.

The V and J genes are TRBV19 and TRBJ1-2, with D hard to call. CDR1 is LNHDA and CDR2 is SQIVND in the germline V gene (reference sequence). The length of the CDR3 is 15 residues. Deletions cut 7 bases from V and 0 bases from J, with 15 bases between. CDR3 nucleotide sequence: TGTGCCAGTACACCCGCGGGAGGATCTAACTATGGCTACACCTTC. Its translation is CASTPAGGSNYGYTF.

This clone was detected a few times. This chain joins TRBV25-1 and TRBJ1-1; maybe TRBD1 (5 bases). Per the germline V gene, CDR1 is MGHDK and CDR2 is SYGVNS. V lost 4 bases and J lost 3, with 18 bases in between. The CDR3 extends over 16 amino acids. As DNA, the CDR3 is TGTGCCAGCAGTGCCAGGGAGGTCGTGTCCGACACTGAAGCTTTCTTT. The encoded protein is CASSAREVVSDTEAFF.

V is TRBV30 and J is TRBJ2-1, with D possibly TRBD2 on 5 matching bases. The CDR3 has 12 amino acids. The V gene's germline CDR1 is GTSNPN and CDR2 SVGIG (reference sequence). The ends were cut back, 3 bases at V and 8 bases at J, with 11 bases in the middle. The CDR3 sequence: CAWSPPGDEQFF. In DNA form, the CDR3 reads TGTGCCTGGAGCCCACCCGGGGATGAGCAGTTCTTC.